This TCR beta chain stems from a study of T cell responses to AZD1222 COVID-19 vaccine. A note on this clone: Antigen specificity is unknown.

The CDR3 sequence is 15 residues long. V trimming: 2 bases; J trimming: 2 bases; junction bases outside the gene matches: 3. Looked up from germline, CDR1 is SGHRS and CDR2 is YFSETQ. Findings of the study overall: Nearly half of the spike-specific TCRs reportedly recognize variant regions that carry no mutations. Baseline serostatus was positive in only a handful of AZD1222 recipients.

The repertoire was sequenced with immunoSEQ multiplex PCR; TCRdb's copy has only in-frame clones and lacks some. This table has roughly 150,000 clones, around 93% appearing once. This chain connects TRBV5-1 to TRBJ2-7; TRBD2 agrees at 11 bases. The clonotype originates from an adult in good health. This sample comprised peripheral blood, obtained on day 0 of AZD1222 vaccination. The CDR3 DNA is TGCGCCAGCAGCTTAGGGACTAGCGGAACCTACGAGCAGTACTTC. It translates to CASSLGTSGTYEQYF.